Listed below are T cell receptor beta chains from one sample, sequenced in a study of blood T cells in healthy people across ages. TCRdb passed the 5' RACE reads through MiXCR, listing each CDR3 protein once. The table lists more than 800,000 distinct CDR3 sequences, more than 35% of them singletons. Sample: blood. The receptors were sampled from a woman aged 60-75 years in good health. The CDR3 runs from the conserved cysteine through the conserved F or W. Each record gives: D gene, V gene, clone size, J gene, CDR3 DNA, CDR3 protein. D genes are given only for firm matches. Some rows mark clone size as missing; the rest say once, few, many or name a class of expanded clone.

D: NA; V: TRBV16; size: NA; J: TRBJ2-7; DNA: TGTGCCAGCAGCCAACCTAGTAGGCCCGAGCAGTACTTC; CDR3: CASSQPSRPEQYF
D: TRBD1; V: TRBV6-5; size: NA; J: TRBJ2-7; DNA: TGTGCCAGCAGTTACTCGACAGGGGTTTACGAGCAGTACTTC; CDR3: CASSYSTGVYEQYF
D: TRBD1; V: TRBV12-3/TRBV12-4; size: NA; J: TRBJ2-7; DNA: TGTGCCAGCAGTCCCTGGGACAGGGGATACGATCAGTACTTC; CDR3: CASSPWDRGYDQYF
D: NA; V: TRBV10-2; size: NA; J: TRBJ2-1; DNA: TGCGCCAGCAGTGAGTCCTGGGGTAATGAGCAGTTCTTC; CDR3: CASSESWGNEQFF
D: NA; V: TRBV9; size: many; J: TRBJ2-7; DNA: TGTGCCAGCAGCGTAGGCTACCAGTTATCCTACGAGCAGTACTTC; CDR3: CASSVGYQLSYEQYF
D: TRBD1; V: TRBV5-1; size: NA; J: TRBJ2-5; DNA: TGCGCCAGCAGCCTGGGACAGGGGAAATGGGAGACCCAGTACTTC; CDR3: CASSLGQGKWETQYF
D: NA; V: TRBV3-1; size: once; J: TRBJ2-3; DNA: TGTGCCAGCAGCCAACTGGCGGGGGCCCATGGCACAGATACGCAGTATTTT; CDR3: CASSQLAGAHGTDTQYF
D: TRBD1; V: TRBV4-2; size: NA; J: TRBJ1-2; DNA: TGTGCCAGCAGCCAAGCGCTAGGGCTACAGGGGGCCTATGGCTACACCTTC; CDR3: CASSQALGLQGAYGYTF
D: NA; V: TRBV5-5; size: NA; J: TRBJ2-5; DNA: TGTGCCAGCAGCCGAGCACTGGGAGTGGGAGTTAGGGAGCAGTACTTC; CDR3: CASSRALGVGVREQYF
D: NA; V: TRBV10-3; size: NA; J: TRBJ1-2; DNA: TGTGCCATCAGTGAAGCCGATAACTATGGCTACACCTTC; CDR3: CAISEADNYGYTF
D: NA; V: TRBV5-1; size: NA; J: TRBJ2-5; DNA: TGCGCCAGCAGGGGGACGAGGGGGACATACCAAGAGACCCAGTACTTC; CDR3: CASRGTRGTYQETQYF
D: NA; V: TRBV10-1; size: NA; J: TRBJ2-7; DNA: TGCGCCAGCAGTGAAATACAGGAATACGAGCAGTACTTC; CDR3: CASSEIQEYEQYF
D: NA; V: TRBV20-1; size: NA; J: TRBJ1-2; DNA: TGCAGTGCTAGAGCCCTCACTATTACCTCGTATGGCTACACCTTC; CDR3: CSARALTITSYGYTF
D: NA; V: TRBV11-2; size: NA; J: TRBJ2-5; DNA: TGTGCCAGCAGCTTATTACTTAGTGAGACCCAGTACTTC; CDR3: CASSLLLSETQYF
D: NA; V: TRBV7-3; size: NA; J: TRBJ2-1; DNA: TGTGCCAGCAGCTTATGGCCAGGGGGGAGGGATGAGCAGTTCTTC; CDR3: CASSLWPGGRDEQFF
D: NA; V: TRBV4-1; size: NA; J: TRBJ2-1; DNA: TGCGCCAGCAGTAGAATAGGGGTCTCCTACAATGAGCAGTTCTTC; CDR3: CASSRIGVSYNEQFF
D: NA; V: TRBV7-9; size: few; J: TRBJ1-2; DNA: TGTGCCAGCAGCCCACCGAGCGGTTCCGGCTACACCTTC; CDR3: CASSPPSGSGYTF
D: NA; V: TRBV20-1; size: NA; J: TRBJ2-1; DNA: TGCAGTGCTAGTATCCCAAGCGGACTAATAAGGAATGAGCAGTTCTTC; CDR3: CSASIPSGLIRNEQFF
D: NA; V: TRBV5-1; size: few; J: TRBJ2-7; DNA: TGCGCCAGCAGCTACTCAAGGGAAACCACAGGGGAGCAGTACTTC; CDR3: CASSYSRETTGEQYF
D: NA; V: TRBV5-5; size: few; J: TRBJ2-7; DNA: TGTGCCAGCAGCGGGGGACACCTCTCCTACGAGCAGTACTTC; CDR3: CASSGGHLSYEQYF
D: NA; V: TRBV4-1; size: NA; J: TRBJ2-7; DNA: TGCGCCAGCAGCCAAGATGGGAGCGGTCCATCTTACGAGCAGTACTTC; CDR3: CASSQDGSGPSYEQYF
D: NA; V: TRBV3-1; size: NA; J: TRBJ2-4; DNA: TGTGCCAGCAGCCCGGGACTTCTAGCCAAAAACATTCAGTACTTC; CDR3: CASSPGLLAKNIQYF
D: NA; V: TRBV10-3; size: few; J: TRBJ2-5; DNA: TGTGCCATCAGCGCTTCACCTTCGGAGACCCAGTACTTC; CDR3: CAISASPSETQYF
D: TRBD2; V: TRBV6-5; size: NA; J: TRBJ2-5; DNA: TGTGCCAGCAGTTCCCCCGGGACTAGCGGGGAAGAGACCCAGTACTTC; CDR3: CASSSPGTSGEETQYF
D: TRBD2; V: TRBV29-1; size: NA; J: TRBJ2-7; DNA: TGCAGCGTTGCCTTGGCTGGCGGGAGGGCGGGCGAGCAGTACTTC; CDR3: CSVALAGGRAGEQYF
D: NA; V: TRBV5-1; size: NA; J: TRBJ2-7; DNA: TGCGCCAGCAGCTTGGACGAGAGCGAGCAGTACTTC; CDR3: CASSLDESEQYF
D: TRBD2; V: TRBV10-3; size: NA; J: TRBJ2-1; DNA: TGTGCCATCAGGGTAGCGGGAGGCTCCTACAATGAGCAGTTCTTC; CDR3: CAIRVAGGSYNEQFF
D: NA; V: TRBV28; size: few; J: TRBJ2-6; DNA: TGTGCCAGCACCCCGGCAGGGGCTGGCTCTGGGGCCAACGTCCTGACTTTC; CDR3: CASTPAGAGSGANVLTF
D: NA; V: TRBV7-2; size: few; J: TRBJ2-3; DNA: TGTGCCAGCACCTCAGGAGAGGGTTTCGGGAGACGGTCAGATACGCAGTATTTT; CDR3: CASTSGEGFGRRSDTQYF
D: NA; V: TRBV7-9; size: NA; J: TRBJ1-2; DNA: TGTGCCAGCAGCCGGGACTCCAAGTATGGCTACACCTTC; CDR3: CASSRDSKYGYTF
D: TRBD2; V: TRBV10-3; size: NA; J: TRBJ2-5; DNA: TGTGCCATCAGTGATACCGTAGCGGGGCGCCGAGAGACCCAGTACTTC; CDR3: CAISDTVAGRRETQYF
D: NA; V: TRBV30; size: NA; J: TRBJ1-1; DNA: TGTGCCTGGAGTGCACATGGGGGGGGAACGTCTGAAGCTTTCTTT; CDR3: CAWSAHGGGTSEAFF
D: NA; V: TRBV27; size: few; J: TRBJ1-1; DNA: TGTGCCAGCAGTTTAGCCATCCCAGGGGCTGAAGCTTTCTTT; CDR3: CASSLAIPGAEAFF
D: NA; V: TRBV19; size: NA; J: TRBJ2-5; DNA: TGTGCCAGTAGTGTAGCCCGAAAGGGCAATGAGCAGTACTTC; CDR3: CASSVARKGNEQYF
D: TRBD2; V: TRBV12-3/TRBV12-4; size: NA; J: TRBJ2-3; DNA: TGTGCCAGCAGCGGGGGGGGGCATACGCAGTATTTT; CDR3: CASSGGGHTQYF
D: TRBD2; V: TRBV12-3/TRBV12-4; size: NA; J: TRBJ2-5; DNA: TGCGCCAGCAGTTTATGGGCGGGAGGGCCGGTAGAGACCCAGTACTTC; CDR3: CASSLWAGGPVETQYF
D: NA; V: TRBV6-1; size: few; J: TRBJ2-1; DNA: TGTGCCAGCAGTGAAGTATCTGGGTTTAGCAATGAGCAGTTCTTC; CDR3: CASSEVSGFSNEQFF